This T cell receptor beta chain was identified during a study of T-cell memory formation after mild COVID-19 (dated by TCRdb to the early 2020s). About the study as a whole: TCR sequence clusters from the two donors were found to be largely donor specific. In two donors, T-cell clones that expanded and contracted after mild COVID-19 were followed by sequencing TCRalpha and TCRbeta repertoires longitudinally. Two young, previously healthy adult volunteers, one female and one male, were included in the cohort.

TCRdb lists the instrument as Illumina NovaSeq 6000. cDNA libraries for TCRalpha and TCRbeta were prepared by 5'RACE using constant-segment primers, with sample barcodes and unique molecular identifiers added. RNA was extracted from every sample with Trizol reagent. Library amplification was performed in two PCR steps, and a second sample barcode and Illumina TruSeq adapters were introduced in the second step. Sequencing of libraries was performed on an Illumina NovaSeq with 2 x 150 bp paired-end reads. The authors processed their data as follows. The reads were demultiplexed and collapsed into UMI-guided consensus sequences using migec v1.2.7. With mixcr v2.1.11, UMI consensuses were aligned to TRA and TRB V and J templates and assembled into clonotypes. Clonotypes were classified as expanded or contracted when called significant by both edgeR and NoisET, with noise models trained on biological replicates. For edgeR calls, the cutoffs were a false discovery rate-adjusted p below 0.01 and a log2 fold-change threshold of 1. As an exploratory analysis of dynamics, max-normalized trajectories of the 1000 most abundant clonotypes were examined by PCA with hierarchical clustering. Separately sequenced CD4+ and CD8+ repertoires were used to assign a CD4 or CD8 phenotype to each responding clone. TCRdb reprocessed the public reads (quality trimming at Q25 with fastp, clone calling with MiXCR) and kept in-frame beta chains. Rows are combined by CDR3 protein, so each entry shows the most common genes and DNA. What appears here as the V and J calls and clone size reflects TCRdb's work, not the paper's. The sample includes around 370,000 distinct CDR3 sequences, with 21% observed a single time. The leading ten clones occupy around an eighth of the sample.

Ficoll-Paque density gradient centrifugation was the method used to isolate PBMCs. Counted from cysteine to phenylalanine, this CDR3 has 12 amino acids. The retained sequence is limited to the CDR3, 36 bases, with the frame set at the first base. In the case of this clonotype: It has no known antigen specificity. One end of the junction fails to match germline, which may point to a read error.

What the study reported, not specific to this receptor: Clones that contracted from day 15 to 85 showed balanced CD4/CD8 phenotypes, whereas a second wave of clones that expanded from day 15 to 37 leaned towards CD4+. Contracting CD4+ clones appeared mostly in the CM and EM memory subsets, whereas CD8+ clones were enriched in EMRA. Some responding clones were detected in pre-infection memory, which suggested that pre-existing cross-reactive memory T cells had joined the SARS-CoV-2 response. The second-wave clones that peaked on day 37 were not confirmed to be SARS-CoV-2 specific. The study covered only a couple of mild cases, and larger cohorts including severe cases with pre-infection samples were considered necessary.

The sample was PBMCs or a T cell subset sorted from them (not recorded which). The clonotype was recovered from an adult woman who had mild COVID-19 (a few samples of this study predate the infection). The sample titles of this study are shuffled in the database, so cell type and time point are left out; the donor was told from shared clones. This sequence uses TRBV12-3 or TRBV12-4 and TRBJ2-1; TRBD1 fits 8 bases in the junction. The CDR3 region: CASSLIGQGKSF. The bases are TGTGCCAGCAGCCTAATAGGACAGGGAAAATCCTTC.